Below are 16 T cell receptor beta chains sequenced from a single sample in a study of CD8 T cells in Susac syndrome (dated by TCRdb to 2018 to 2020). Library preparation used the immunoSEQ multiplex PCR assay. RNA was extracted with the RNeasy kit and about 0.5 to 1 ug was reverse transcribed using random hexamers. The public reads were quality trimmed at Q25 with fastp and then assembled into clones with MiXCR by TCRdb, keeping productive beta chains. All rows with the same CDR3 protein become a single entry with the most common DNA and genes. The sample contains about 71,000 distinct CDR3 sequences, around 93% of them found a single time. Clones ranked in the top ten supply roughly 0.16% of the sample. The specimen sequenced was CD4+ T cells from PBMCs. The receptors were sampled from a human donor with Susac syndrome.

The gene calls are TRBV18 and TRBJ2-1, with 11 bases aligning to TRBD1. Trimming removed 5 bases from V and 6 bases from J; junction bases left unmatched: 3. This CDR3 contains 14 residues. Germline V CDR1 and CDR2: KGHSH, LQKENI. The CDR3 DNA sequence: TGTGCCAGCTCAGCTGGGACAGGGGGCAATGAGCAGTTCTTC. It encodes CASSAGTGGNEQFF.

The chain has TRBV6-5 and TRBJ2-2; no reliable D call. The CDR3 spans 15 residues. The germline V and J ends were trimmed by 2 bases and 4 bases, with 11 bases remaining between them. CDR1 MNHEY and CDR2 SVGAGI come from the germline V gene. The CDR3 nucleotides are TGTGCCAGCAGTTACGAAGGCCGTAGCACCGGGGAGCTGTTTTTT. This gives the protein CASSYEGRSTGELFF.

The chain combines TRBV12-3 or TRBV12-4 with TRBJ2-3, with D possibly TRBD2 on 6 matching bases. The CDR3 has 12 amino acids. Trimming took off 3 bases at V and 6 bases at J, with 7 bases between the two ends. Written as DNA, the CDR3 is TGTGCCAGCAGTTTGGGGGGTGATACGCAGTATTTT. Amino acid sequence: CASSLGGDTQYF.

The chain links TRBV28 to TRBJ1-2, with TRBD1 matching over 7 bases. The CDR3 spans 14 residues. V lost 5 bases, J lost 2 bases, and 5 bases stayed unmatched. Germline V gene data show CDR1 as MDHEN and CDR2 as SYDVKM. The CDR3 loop is CASSAAGQNYGYTF. CDR3 coding DNA: TGTGCCAGCAGTGCCGCGGGACAGAACTATGGCTACACCTTC.

The chain links TRBV24-1 to TRBJ2-2; perhaps TRBD1 as D (6 bases). There are 16 residues in the CDR3. V lost 5 bases to trimming and J lost 1 base, with 13 bases between them. In germline, CDR1 is KGHDR, CDR2 SFDVKD. The CDR3 protein is CATSGGGTLNTGELFF. The CDR3, as DNA: TGTGCCACCAGTGGAGGGGGTACCCTGAACACCGGGGAGCTGTTTTTT.

The J gene is TRBJ2-7, the V gene TRBV28; perhaps TRBD2 as D (6 bases). Trimming left V 1 base short and J 1 base short, with 11 bases between. Germline CDR1 reads MDHEN; CDR2 reads SYDVKM. The CDR3 has 15 residues. CDR3 protein: CASSLFGGGSYEQYF. As DNA, the CDR3 is TGTGCCAGCAGTTTATTTGGTGGGGGGTCCTACGAGCAGTACTTC.

This rearrangement joins TRBV28 to TRBJ2-5; D may correspond to TRBD1 or TRBD2 (5 bases each). The germline V gene has CDR1 MDHEN and CDR2 SYDVKM. The CDR3 totals 13 residues. V was shortened by 3 bases and J by 1 base, with 6 bases between the two germline ends. The CDR3 DNA sequence: TGTGCCAGCAGTTTGGGGGTCCAAGAGACCCAGTACTTC. Translating it yields CASSLGVQETQYF.

The chain has TRBV7-3 and TRBJ2-7; D remains ambiguous. Trimming removed 4 bases at V and 6 bases at J, with 7 bases between. The CDR3 sequence is 11 residues long. Germline CDR1 reads SGHTA; CDR2 reads FQGTGA. The CDR3 loop reads CASSSPPEQYF. CDR3 nucleotide sequence: TGTGCCAGCAGCTCTCCCCCCGAGCAGTACTTC.

The V and J genes are TRBV7-9 and TRBJ2-6; TRBD1 matches at 7 bases. This CDR3 has 14 residues. Germline V CDR1 and CDR2: SEHNR, FQNEAQ (reference sequence). Germline trimming cut 6 bases from V and 9 bases from J; bases unmatched to any gene: 8. CDR3 DNA sequence: TGTGCCAGCAGGGGGACCCGGACAGGCAACGTCCTGACTTTC. It specifies CASRGTRTGNVLTF.

The genes are TRBV20-1 and TRBJ1-5; D ambiguous. V lost 0 bases to trimming and J lost 4 bases, with 19 bases between them. Germline assignment: CDR1 DFQATT and CDR2 SNEGSKA (reference sequence). CDR3 length: 17 amino acids. CDR3 amino acids: CSAREVVGVERNQPQHF. CDR3 bases: TGCAGTGCTAGAGAGGTCGTTGGGGTGGAAAGGAATCAGCCCCAGCATTTT.

This sequence joins TRBV10-3 and TRBJ2-1, with 9 bases aligning to TRBD2. This CDR3 comprises 15 residues. Germline V CDR1 and CDR2: ENHRY, SYGVKD. With 3 bases clipped from V and 5 bases from J, the junction kept 5 bases outside the gene matches. CDR3 bases: TGTGCCATCAGTGACACCCCTAGCGGGGACAATGAGCAGTTCTTC. Its translation: CAISDTPSGDNEQFF.

This sequence joins TRBV7-2 and TRBJ2-7; 9 nucleotides agree with TRBD1. CDR1 and CDR2 from the germline V gene are SGHTA and FQGNSA. The CDR3 totals 17 residues. V lost 4 bases to trimming and J lost 3 bases; unmatched junction nucleotides: 13. The CDR3 region has the DNA TGTGCCAGCAGCTCCTCTCCTGGACAGGGGTCGGTCTACGAGCAGTACTTC. Translated, it gives CASSSSPGQGSVYEQYF.

This chain links TRBV6-6 with TRBJ1-1, with D possibly TRBD1 on 6 matching bases. Germline V gives CDR1 MNHNY, CDR2 SVGAGI (reference sequence). V lost 3 bases and J 5 bases, leaving 13 bases between the germline ends. This CDR3 is built from 14 residues. CDR3 in amino acids: CASSYGQYETEAFF. CDR3 DNA sequence: TGTGCCAGCAGTTATGGACAGTACGAGACTGAAGCTTTCTTT.

This chain uses TRBV21-1 with TRBJ1-1. TRBV21-1 is designated a pseudogene. The CDR3 spans 13 residues. The CDR3 bases are TGTGCCAGCAGCCGGACCGAAGACACTGAAGCTTTCTTT. Residues: CASSRTEDTEAFF.

CDR3 region: CASSPGQGAPETQYF. The CDR3 coding sequence is TGTGCCAGCAGTCCGGGACAGGGGGCTCCAGAGACCCAGTACTTC. V usage is TRBV7-6 and J usage is TRBJ2-5; TRBD1 matches 12 bases. The germline gives CDR1 SGHVS, CDR2 FNYEAQ. This CDR3 has 15 amino acids. With 6 bases clipped from V and 4 bases from J, the junction kept 6 bases outside the gene matches.

This clonotype was seen just once. The rearrangement joins TRBV29-1 to TRBJ2-5, with 7 bases fitting TRBD1. CDR1 and CDR2 from the germline V gene are SQVTM and ANQGSEA. Trimming took 7 bases from V and 0 from J; bases not matched to a gene: 11. This CDR3 comprises 15 residues. This CDR3 is CSARPRDSYQETQYF. The CDR3 nucleotides read TGCAGCGCCCGACCTCGGGACAGTTACCAAGAGACCCAGTACTTC. Full variable domain (missing parts from reference TRBV29-1 and TRBJ2-5): SAVISQKPSRDICQRGTSLTIQCQVDSQVTMMFWYRQQPGQSLTLIATANQGSEATYESGFVIDKFPISRPNLTFSTLTVSNMSPEDSSIYLCSARPRDSYQETQYFGPGTRLLVL.